This T cell receptor beta chain was sequenced during a study of OX40 agonist ivuxolimab in advanced cancers. Regarding the study as a whole: The work left the antigen specificity of expanded peripheral T cells undetermined.

Trimming stripped 4 bases from V and 2 bases from J, with 14 bases between. This CDR3 is built from 15 residues. Germline loops: CDR1 SGHAT, CDR2 FQNNGV. On this clone itself: The antigen remains undetermined.

Sequencing used immunoSEQ multiplex PCR; TCRdb keeps in-frame clones, though not all of them. The table shows approximately 35,000 clones, with roughly 80% occurring only once. The rearrangement joins TRBV11-2 to TRBJ1-2; no clear D gene. Sequences were derived from CD4+ or CD8+ T cells sorted from blood, sampled in a trial of the OX40 agonist ivuxolimab. The sequence was collected from an adult with an advanced solid tumor such as melanoma, head and neck, liver or kidney cancer. The CDR3 loop is CASSSVRGWNYGYTF. The CDR3 DNA sequence: TGTGCCAGCAGCTCGGTAAGAGGGTGGAACTATGGCTACACCTTC.